The clone carrying this T cell receptor beta chain was counted only a few times. Antigen unknown. RNA transcripts gave rise to amplified TCR beta CDR3 regions. TCR CDR3 underwent first-round RT-PCR with the HTBI primer set. Each CDR3 protein gets one entry after TCRdb re-called the multiplex PCR reads with MiXCR. The sample consists of about 550,000 distinct CDR3 sequences, about a fifth of them appearing once. The source of the sample is a study of T cells in Graves' hyperthyroidism and ophthalmopathy. Across the whole study: Any treatment followed the collection of peripheral blood at initial diagnosis. Findings of the study overall: Median prediction lead before ophthalmopathy onset was around seven months with the model. Classification by a 13 V-J model distinguished ophthalmopathy from stable hyperthyroidism.

The CDR3 covers 13 residues. The V end was cut by 7 bases, the J end by 7 bases, with 16 bases between. Germline CDR1 LNHDA, CDR2 SQIVND (reference sequence). This clonotype originated in a man between 18 and 35 years old with Graves' hyperthyroidism. The material sequenced was blood. The J gene is TRBJ1-2, the V gene TRBV19; D unresolved. CDR3 DNA: TGTGCCAGTACCTTGGACCGTTCGGGTGGCTACACCTTC. It encodes CASTLDRSGGYTF.